These 3 T cell receptor beta chains originate from one sample sequenced in a study of cytomegalovirus exposure and HLA in healthy donors. With 60 Vbeta and 13 Jbeta primers, the PCR was carried out. Assay used: immunoSEQ multiplex PCR; TCRdb lists only in-frame clones, some missing. The table shows some 120,000 clones, with less than 90% occurring only once. The sample comprised PBMCs. These receptors were obtained from a man in his forties or fifties in good health and CMV-seronegative.

This rearrangement joins TRBV19 to TRBJ2-7, with 7 bases lining up with TRBD2. The germline gives CDR1 LNHDA, CDR2 SQIVND (reference sequence). The CDR3 has 16 residues. Germline trimming cut 8 bases from V and 0 bases from J; bases unmatched to any gene: 13. CDR3 DNA: TGTGCCAGTCTTGTTAGGCGGGAGAGAAACTCCTACGAGCAGTACTTC. It is translated as CASLVRRERNSYEQYF.

This clone came up a few times. The V gene is TRBV6-1, the J gene TRBJ2-3; possible D gene TRBD1, 5 bases. Between the trimmed V and J ends, which lost 2 bases and 2 bases, there was a span of 14 bases. CDR3 length: 16 amino acids. Germline assignment: CDR1 MNHNS and CDR2 SASEGT. For the CDR3, the DNA is TGTGCCAGCAGTGAACGCAGGGAAAAAGCCACAGATACGCAGTATTTT. Translation: CASSERREKATDTQYF.

The CDR3 DNA reads TGTGCCAGCAGTCGGACGGGACTAGCCGTAAACTACGAGCAGTACTTC. As protein: CASSRTGLAVNYEQYF. This chain uses TRBV27 with TRBJ2-7; 9 bases align to TRBD2. V lost 5 bases to trimming and J lost 3 bases; unmatched junction nucleotides: 11. Germline loops: CDR1 MNHEY, CDR2 SMNVEV (reference sequence). This CDR3 has 16 residues.